This entry concerns a single T cell receptor beta chain. What it binds is unknown. TCR alpha and TCR beta cDNA libraries carrying sample barcodes and UMIs were produced by 5'RACE using constant-segment primers. MiXCR was run by TCRdb on the 5' RACE reads, yielding one entry per CDR3 protein. The sample carries around 300,000 distinct CDR3 sequences, approximately 19% recorded once. From germline, CDR1 is MNHEY and CDR2 SVGAGI. V was trimmed by 5 bases and J by 8 bases, leaving 13 bases between them. The CDR3 loop spans 13 amino acids. The data belong to a study of T-cell memory formation after mild COVID-19. Study-wide background: Clustering of TCRs was largely donor specific.

Findings and limits, study-wide: Clones that shrank (day 15 to 85) were balanced CD4/CD8, whereas later expanders leaned CD4+. There were some responding clones in pre-infection memory, which suggested that cross-reactive memory had joined.

The rearrangement links TRBV6-5 to TRBJ2-1; D not resolved. Sequencing was performed on PBMCs or a T cell subset sorted from them (not recorded which). This TCR came from a man aged 18 to 29 who had mild COVID-19 (a few samples of this study predate the infection). Cell type and time point are not known. In DNA, the CDR3 is TGTGCCAGCAGTACACCATCACTCTATGAGCAGTTCTTC. This sequence encodes CASSTPSLYEQFF.